These T cell receptor beta chains were read from a single sample in a study of response to subunit inactivated influenza vaccine. TCRdb re-analysed the RT-PCR reads in MiXCR, keeping a single row per CDR3 protein. The data show roughly 700,000 distinct CDR3 sequences, more than 11% seen once. The sample was PBMCs from blood, taken around 15 days before vaccination. The receptors derive from a man in his forties or fifties who received an inactivated influenza vaccine. Both conserved end residues are part of each CDR3. Each record gives: J gene, V gene, D gene, clone size, CDR3 DNA, CDR3 protein. The D gene is left open where the match is weak. Clone size is not always given. Where it is, it says once, few, many or a class for expanded clones.

>TRBJ2-6|TRBV10-3|-|few
TGTGCCTCGTCCGAAGGGGTGGCGGGGGCCAACGTCCTGACTTTC
CASSEGVAGANVLTF
>TRBJ2-3|TRBV6-5|-|few
TGTGCCAGCAGTTCGCGCCTTCCTAGCACAGATACGCAGTATTTT
CASSSRLPSTDTQYF
>TRBJ2-1|TRBV10-3|TRBD1|few
TGTGCCATCAGTGGGCAGGACAGGGGGTCCTACAATGAGCAGTTCTTC
CAISGQDRGSYNEQFF
>TRBJ2-1|TRBV7-9|TRBD2|few
TGTGCCAGCAGGGAGAACCGGGAGGGCAGAAACAATGAGCAGTTCTTC
CASRENREGRNNEQFF
>TRBJ2-3|TRBV5-4|TRBD1|-
TGTGCCAGCAGCCCTCCCCGGACAGGGGTTACAGATACGCAGTATTTT
CASSPPRTGVTDTQYF
>TRBJ2-7|TRBV4-2|-|few
TGTGCCAGCAGCCCTCAAGGGGGATCAATGTACGAGCAGTACTTC
CASSPQGGSMYEQYF
>TRBJ1-5|TRBV20-1|-|-
TGCAGTGCTGCCCAGGGGTTTGCCAATCAGCCCCAGCATTTT
CSAAQGFANQPQHF
>TRBJ1-4|TRBV20-1|-|few
TGCAGTGCTAGAGGGACAGCCGAAATGTTGAGAAAACTGTTTTTT
CSARGTAEMLRKLFF
>TRBJ2-7|TRBV9|-|few
TGTGCCAGCAGCGTAGGGGGTAGGGTCGACGAGCAGTACTTC
CASSVGGRVDEQYF
>TRBJ2-5|TRBV5-1|-|-
TGCGCCAGCAGCTTGGATACGCCAGGGTGGGAGACCCAGTACTTC
CASSLDTPGWETQYF
>TRBJ2-2|TRBV12-3/TRBV12-4|-|-
TGTGCCAGCAGGCTAGGGGGTACGAACACCGGGGAGCTGTTTTTT
CASRLGGTNTGELFF
>TRBJ1-2|TRBV6-1|TRBD1|many
TGTGCCAGCAGTGAAGCGGGACAGGGGTATGGCTACACCTTC
CASSEAGQGYGYTF
>TRBJ2-7|TRBV20-1|-|many
TGCAGTGCTACCAATGTTAGGTCCTACGAGCAGTACTTC
CSATNVRSYEQYF
>TRBJ2-1|TRBV12-5|-|-
TGTGCTAGTGGTTTGGAGGCGGTCACCTACAATGAGCAGTTCTTC
CASGLEAVTYNEQFF
>TRBJ2-3|TRBV7-9|-|few
TGTGCCAGCCAGTTTAGGCCCTCAGAAAGCACAGATACGCAGTATTTT
CASQFRPSESTDTQYF
>TRBJ2-1|TRBV24-1|TRBD2|-
TGTGCCACCAGCCTGAGCGGGAACTCCTACAATGAGCAGTTCTTC
CATSLSGNSYNEQFF
>TRBJ2-1|TRBV27|-|many
TGTGCCAGCAGTCGATCGAGTCGGGGTGAGCAGTTCTTC
CASSRSSRGEQFF
>TRBJ2-1|TRBV4-3|TRBD2|-
TGCGCCAGCAGCCAATCACTAGCGGGGGTTAACAATGAGCAGTTCTTC
CASSQSLAGVNNEQFF
>TRBJ1-1|TRBV28|-|few
TGTGCCAGCAGTTTACTGAGCACTGAAGCTTTCTTT
CASSLLSTEAFF
>TRBJ2-5|TRBV25-1|TRBD1|-
TGTGCCAGCAGCATCACCGGGACAGGGGGAACCCAGTACTTC
CASSITGTGGTQYF
>TRBJ2-3|TRBV20-1|-|few
TGCAGTGCTAGAGAGTATGGGAGCACAGATACGCAGTATTTT
CSAREYGSTDTQYF
>TRBJ2-7|TRBV3-1|TRBD1|-
TGTGCCAGCAGCCAAGACCGGGACAGGGGTTCCTACGAGCAGTACTTC
CASSQDRDRGSYEQYF
>TRBJ2-7|TRBV12-3/TRBV12-4|-|many
TGTGCCAGCAGTTTAGAAAACGAGCAGTACTTC
CASSLENEQYF
>TRBJ2-1|TRBV6-5|-|many
TGTGCCAGCAGTTCCGACGACCAACCCTTCAATGAGCAGTTCTTC
CASSSDDQPFNEQFF
>TRBJ2-3|TRBV4-2|-|many
TGTGCCAGCAGCCAAGAAGTAGGCACAGATACGCAGTATTTT
CASSQEVGTDTQYF
>TRBJ1-4|TRBV28|TRBD1|-
TGTGCCAGCAGTAAACAGGGGACAACTAATGAAAAACTGTTTTTT
CASSKQGTTNEKLFF
>TRBJ1-1|TRBV7-9|-|few
TGTGCCAGCAGCCCAGTAAAAGGGCCCAACACTGAAGCTTTCTTT
CASSPVKGPNTEAFF
>TRBJ1-1|TRBV28|-|-
TGTGCCAGCACTGACAGGAACACTGAAGCTTTCTTT
CASTDRNTEAFF
>TRBJ1-2|TRBV4-3|-|-
TGCGCCAGCAGCCGAAACAGGGTAGGGGACTATGGCTACACCTTC
CASSRNRVGDYGYTF
>TRBJ2-5|TRBV5-5|TRBD1|-
TGTGCCAGCAGCTGGGACAGACCCTCCGGGACCCAGTACTTC
CASSWDRPSGTQYF
>TRBJ2-3|TRBV12-3/TRBV12-4|-|few
TGTGCCAGTGATTCGCATAGAGGCAGCCCGGAGGGTACGCAGTATTTT
CASDSHRGSPEGTQYF
>TRBJ2-7|TRBV3-1|-|many
TGTGCCAGCAGCCAAGATCCGGCAAGGGGATCCTACGAGCAGTACTTC
CASSQDPARGSYEQYF
>TRBJ2-5|TRBV11-2|-|-
TGTGCCAGCAGCTTATCTGTGACCAGTCGGGAGACCCAGTACTTC
CASSLSVTSRETQYF
>TRBJ2-1|TRBV29-1|-|few
TGCAGCGTCATCCACATAAGCTCCTACAATGAGCAGTTCTTC
CSVIHISSYNEQFF
>TRBJ1-1|TRBV14|-|-
TGTGCCAGCAGCCAAGATCCACGGGCCATAGCTTTCTTT
CASSQDPRAIAFF
>TRBJ2-1|TRBV29-1|TRBD1|-
TGCAGCGTTGAGGACAGGGGTACCTACAATGAGCAGTTCTTC
CSVEDRGTYNEQFF
>TRBJ1-5|TRBV8-2|-|-
TGTGCCAGCAGCACCGTAAGCAATCAGCCCCAGCATTTT
CASSTVSNQPQHF
>TRBJ2-3|TRBV20-1|-|few
TGCAGTGCTAGTCGGACCCAATCAGATACGCAGTATTTT
CSASRTQSDTQYF
>TRBJ2-7|TRBV7-2|-|many
TGTGCCAGCAGCTTTGCCTCCTACGAGCAGTACTTC
CASSFASYEQYF
>TRBJ2-2|TRBV4-2|-|many
TGTGCCAGCAGCCAAGATAGAGGCAACACCGGGGAGCTGTTTTTT
CASSQDRGNTGELFF